This entry is about one T cell receptor (beta chain). Its matching antigen is unknown. This record belongs to a study of PD-L1 blockade in urothelial cancer. Study as a whole: Median T cell yield per blood sample was about 140,000 cells. Whole-study results and caveats: Tumor-associated blood clones were expanded more by durable-benefit patients at 3 weeks. Patients with below-median pretreatment blood clonality survived longer.

The assay was immunoSEQ multiplex PCR, and TCRdb's table has in-frame clones only and misses some. Altogether about 39,000 clones are present, about nine tenths being singletons, with the ten largest covering about 11%. Sample time point: pretreatment peripheral blood. Germline V gives CDR1 SGHVS, CDR2 FQNEAQ. The CDR3 has 16 residues. Trimming took 5 bases from V and 0 from J; bases not matched to a gene: 8. Here the sequenced sample was PBMCs, taken around atezolizumab (anti-PD-L1) treatment. V gene TRBV7-8 combines with J gene TRBJ1-1; 8 nucleotides match TRBD1. This TCR was recovered from a woman aged 55-75 years with urothelial cancer. CDR3 in amino acids: CASSPQGAVMNTEAFF. DNA for the CDR3: TGTGCCAGCAGCCCGCAGGGGGCGGTAATGAACACTGAAGCTTTCTTT.